This T cell receptor beta chain was sequenced in a study of early T cells in non-severe SARS-CoV-2 infection (dated by TCRdb to about 2021). About the investigation overall: Because TCR sequencing was done on bulk RNA from unsorted whole blood, the alpha and beta chains could not be paired.

This clonotype has a count of ten or more. The antigen it binds to is not known. No qualities accompany the bases; no much larger clone lies one base away. The library was prepared using 5' RACE. The sample was run on a NextSeq 500. To correct for sequencing error and PCR bias, the TCR library protocol tagged individual cDNA molecules with unique molecular identifiers. Both TCR alpha and beta chains were sequenced, and tight co-correlation was observed between alpha and beta sequence abundances in each sample. As for the original processing: V gene, J gene and CDR3 annotation of TCR sequences was performed with Decombinator V4. Expanded TCRs were defined as changing significantly between any two time points under a Poisson model with p below 0.0001. Abundances of TCRs were expressed as counts per million after normalisation to the total number of TCRs sequenced in each sample. MAIT TCRs were defined by TRAV1-2 paired with TRAJ12, TRAJ20 or TRAJ33, and iNKT TCRs by TRAV10 paired with TRAJ18. VDJdb, accessed on 1 November 2021, was searched for TCRs annotated for CMV, EBV and SARS-CoV-2, and TCRs annotated for more than one antigen were excluded. TCRdb reanalyzed the raw reads on its own, using fastp at Q25 for trimming and MiXCR for clone calling, and kept in-frame beta chains. Rows with one shared CDR3 protein collapse into an entry with the most common genes and DNA. The authors' filters were not applied to this entry. The sample table contains about 48,000 distinct CDR3 sequences; only one count was recorded for approximately 13% of them. Clones ranked in the top ten supply roughly a tenth of the sample.

This was a case-control study nested in a cohort of healthcare workers in London, UK, who had nasopharyngeal swab PCR tests and blood samples taken every week. Healthcare workers were recruited between 23 and 31 March 2020, during the week of the UK lockdown, and were followed weekly for up to roughly 16 weeks. Results and caveats for the whole study, not just this receptor: VDJdb matching was skewed toward anti-spike CD8 responses and likely underestimated virus-specific expansions, missing private and CD4 specificities.

From the cysteine through the phenylalanine, the CDR3 covers 15 amino acids. Just CDR3 DNA is preserved here, 45 bases in frame from base 1. After removal of 1 base from V and 3 bases from J, the junction retains 5 bases not matched to a gene. The germline V gene (reference sequence) provides CDR1 LNHDA and CDR2 SQIVND. The chain joins TRBV19 to TRBJ2-7, with TRBD1 identical over 8 junction bases. The TCR was taken from an adult who was a healthcare worker with PCR-confirmed SARS-CoV-2 infection or an uninfected control (not recorded which). The sample consisted of whole blood. CDR3 loop: CASSIAGTGGYEQYF. The bases are TGTGCCAGTAGTATAGCGGGGACAGGAGGCTACGAGCAGTACTTC.